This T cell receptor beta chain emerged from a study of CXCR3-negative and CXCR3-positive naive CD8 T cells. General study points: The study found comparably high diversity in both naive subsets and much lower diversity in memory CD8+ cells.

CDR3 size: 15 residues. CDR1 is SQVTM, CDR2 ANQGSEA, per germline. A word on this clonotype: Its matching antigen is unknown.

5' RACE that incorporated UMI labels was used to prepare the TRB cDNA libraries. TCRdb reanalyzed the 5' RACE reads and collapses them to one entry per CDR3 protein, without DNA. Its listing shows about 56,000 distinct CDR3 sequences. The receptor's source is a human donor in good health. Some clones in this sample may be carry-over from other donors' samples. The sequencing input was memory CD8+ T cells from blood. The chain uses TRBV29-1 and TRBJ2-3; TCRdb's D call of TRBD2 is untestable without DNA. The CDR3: CSVEGPGGPSDTQYF.